This passage covers 29 T cell receptor beta chains from one sample sequenced in a study of blood T cell repertoires in COVID-19. TCRdb's copy holds only in-frame clones and misses some; the assay was immunoSEQ multiplex PCR. The table shows roughly 180,000 clones, with 82% occurring only once. Sequencing used PBMCs or T cells enriched from blood (not recorded which). These receptors were obtained from a man between 60 and 75 years old who had recovered from COVID-19.

The chain combines TRBV6-5 with TRBJ1-5; TRBD1 agrees at 9 bases. The CDR3 consists of 15 residues. CDR1 is MNHEY, CDR2 SVGAGI, per germline. Trimming cost V 6 bases and J 9 bases; bases outside gene matches: 12. The CDR3 region has the DNA TGTGCCAGCAGCCCCGCCGACAGGGGGTATAGGCCCCAGCATTTT. It specifies CASSPADRGYRPQHF.

V usage is TRBV5-4 and J usage is TRBJ1-2; a possible D gene is TRBD1 (5 bases). Germline V gene sequence: CDR1 SGHNT, CDR2 YYREEE (reference sequence). The CDR3 is 13 amino acids. Trimming pared 0 bases from V and 7 bases from J, leaving 10 bases between. In nucleotides, the CDR3 is TGTGCCAGCAGCTTGGCAGGGTTTGGTGGCTACACCTTC. Its translation is CASSLAGFGGYTF. Looking up the rest from reference TRBV5-4 and TRBJ1-2 gives the full variable domain: ETGVTQSPTHLIKTRGQQVTLRCSSQSGHNTVSWYQQALGQGPQFIFQYYREEENGRGNFPPRFSGLQFPNYSSELNVNALELDDSALYLCASSLAGFGGYTFGSGTRLTVV.

This clone was seen a single time. V usage is TRBV10-3 and J usage is TRBJ1-3; D is perhaps TRBD1 (6 bases). V shed 2 bases and J shed 1 base, with 6 bases lying between them. The CDR3 covers 14 residues. Germline CDR1 reads ENHRY; CDR2 reads SYGVKD. The CDR3 sequence is CAISETGSGNTIYF. The CDR3 DNA is TGTGCCATCAGTGAGACAGGGTCTGGAAACACCATATATTTT.

This chain joins TRBV3-1 (or the pseudogene TRBV3-2) and TRBJ1-6; 8 bases map to TRBD1. With V trimmed by 4 bases and J by 7 bases, 6 bases remained unmatched. Germline CDR1 is LGHDT and CDR2 is YNNKEL (reference sequence). The CDR3 is 15 amino acids. For the CDR3, the DNA is TGTGCCAGCAGCCCGAACAGGGGGGGGAATTCACCCCTCCACTTT. This codes for CASSPNRGGNSPLHF.

This clone was detected a few times. The CDR3, as DNA: TGTGCCAGCAGCTTAGGGGGCCCCATACGAAAACTGTTTTTT. As protein: CASSLGGPIRKLFF. The chain combines TRBV7-9 with TRBJ1-4; TRBD1 might be the D (5 bases). The germline V gene has CDR1 SEHNR and CDR2 FQNEAQ (reference sequence). The V gene lost 1 base and the J gene lost 10 bases, with 13 bases spanning the gap. The CDR3 runs to 14 residues.

This rearrangement joins TRBV3-1 (or the pseudogene TRBV3-2) to TRBJ2-7; 12 bases fit TRBD2. This CDR3 spans 16 amino acids. V gave up 4 bases and J gave up 4 bases; unmatched junction bases: 8. CDR1 is LGHDT and CDR2 is YNNKEL in the germline V gene (reference sequence). Here the CDR3 reads CASSRWTSGNGYEQYF. DNA of the CDR3: TGTGCCAGCAGCCGATGGACTAGCGGGAATGGTTACGAGCAGTACTTC.

The V gene is TRBV11-3, the J gene TRBJ2-7; D is possibly TRBD2 (5 bases). With 0 bases removed from V and 9 bases from J, the gap between germline ends came to 12 bases. Looked up from germline, CDR1 is SGHNT and CDR2 is YENEEA. CDR3 length: 13 amino acids. This chain's CDR3 is CASSLDTLDVQYF. DNA of the CDR3: TGTGCCAGCAGCTTAGATACACTAGACGTGCAGTACTTC.

CDR3 in DNA: TGTGCCAGCAGCCCCCCCCTAGCGGGAGGCCGAGAGCAGTACTTC. Translation: CASSPPLAGGREQYF. The chain recombines TRBV6-2 or TRBV6-3 with TRBJ2-7, with 11 bases identical to TRBD2. Germline V gene sequence: CDR1 MNHEY, CDR2 SVGEGT. CDR3 length: 15 amino acids. V was pared by 6 bases and J by 7 bases, with 11 bases of the junction left unmatched.

The J gene is TRBJ2-3, the V gene TRBV7-3; 12 bases are shared with TRBD2. V was pared by 4 bases and J by 2 bases, with 7 bases of the junction left unmatched. This CDR3 spans 17 amino acids. CDR1 and CDR2 (germline): SGHTA, FQGTGA. As DNA, the CDR3 is TGTGCCAGCAGCTCCCTAGCGGGAGGGCCAGTCACAGATACGCAGTATTTT. This translates into CASSSLAGGPVTDTQYF.

The chain joins TRBV3-1 (or the pseudogene TRBV3-2) to TRBJ2-7; 9 positions agree with TRBD1. The germline CDR1 and CDR2 sequences are LGHDT and YNNKEL (reference sequence). The length of the CDR3 is 14 residues. V shed 3 bases and J 4 bases; nucleotides not matched to a gene: 4. The CDR3 protein is CASSHRQGVYEQYF. In DNA form, the CDR3 reads TGTGCCAGCAGCCACAGACAGGGGGTATACGAGCAGTACTTC.

The rearrangement joins TRBV5-8 to TRBJ1-5; 7 bases map to TRBD1. J gave up 7 bases and V 3 bases, and 7 bases lay outside the gene matches. The CDR3 covers 14 residues. CDR1 is SGHTS and CDR2 is YDEGEE in the germline V gene. CDR3 nucleotide sequence: TGTGCCAGCAGCTCACTACAGGGGTTACAGCCCCAGCATTTT. This translates into CASSSLQGLQPQHF. The full variable domain, in which reference TRBV5-8 and TRBJ1-5 provide the parts outside the CDR3, is EAGVTQSPTHLIKTRGQQATLRCSPISGHTSVYWYQQALGLGLQFLLWYDEGEERNRGNFPPRFSGRQFPNYSSELNVNALELEDSALYLCASSSLQGLQPQHFGDGTRLSIL.

The chain combines TRBV19 with TRBJ1-2; 9 bases fit TRBD1. V lost 4 bases, J lost 7 bases, and 13 bases stayed unmatched. The germline CDR1 and CDR2 sequences are LNHDA and SQIVND (reference sequence). The CDR3 runs to 16 residues. The CDR3, as DNA: TGTGCCAGTAGTACGACACTTACGGGACAGGGCCCTGGCTACACCTTC. The encoded protein is CASSTTLTGQGPGYTF.

This CDR3 is CASSVGTGLTEAFF. In DNA form, the CDR3 reads TGTGCCAGCAGCGTTGGGACAGGCCTAACTGAAGCTTTCTTT. This chain uses TRBV9 with TRBJ1-1; TRBD1 matches 8 bases. V lost 2 bases to trimming and J lost 5 bases; unmatched junction nucleotides: 5. Germline CDR1 is SGDLS and CDR2 is YYNGEE. The CDR3 sequence is 14 residues long.

The J gene is TRBJ1-6, the V gene TRBV9, with D unclear. The CDR3 length is 14 residues. The V gene's germline CDR1 is SGDLS and CDR2 YYNGEE. Trimming left V 2 bases short and J 4 bases short, with 7 bases between. CDR3 coding DNA: TGTGCCAGCAGCGTTATAGATTATAATTCACCCCTCCACTTT. Its protein is CASSVIDYNSPLHF.

The rearrangement uses TRBV28 and TRBJ1-1, with TRBD1 as a possible D gene (6 bases). Germline V gene lookup returns CDR1 MDHEN and CDR2 SYDVKM. The V end was cut by 6 bases, the J end by 7 bases, with 12 bases between. The length of the CDR3 is 12 residues. The DNA for the CDR3 is TGTGCCAGCAGAGGACAGATTCGTGAAGCTTTCTTT. Its translation: CASRGQIREAFF.

The V gene is TRBV12-5, the J gene TRBJ2-5; no definite D call. Per germline, CDR1 LGHNT and CDR2 FRNRAP. The CDR3 has 11 residues. Deletions cut 5 bases from V and 5 bases from J, with 6 bases between. CDR3 protein: CASGLGETQYF. The CDR3 nucleotides are TGTGCTAGTGGTCTCGGGGAGACCCAGTACTTC. Full variable domain (rest looked up from reference TRBV12-5 and TRBJ2-5): DARVTQTPRHKVTEMGQEVTMRCQPILGHNTVFWYRQTMMQGLELLAYFRNRAPLDDSGMPKDRFSAEMPDATLATLKIQPSEPRDSAVYFCASGLGETQYFGPGTRLLVL.

V gene TRBV12-3 or TRBV12-4 combines with J gene TRBJ2-5, with 7 bases that match TRBD2. The CDR3 spans 13 residues. Unmatched junction bases numbered 7, after V lost 7 bases and J lost 5 bases. Written as DNA, the CDR3 is TGTGCCAGCACCAGGACTAGGTTTGAGACCCAGTACTTC. Amino acids: CASTRTRFETQYF.

The chain recombines TRBV19 with TRBJ1-2; tentatively, D is TRBD1 (6 bases). Germline V gene lookup returns CDR1 LNHDA and CDR2 SQIVND (reference sequence). This CDR3 contains 14 residues. Trimming shortened V by 9 bases and J by 4 bases, and 18 bases separated the two germline ends. CDR3 residues: CASDPGGPGYGYTF. In DNA, the CDR3 is TGTGCCAGCGACCCGGGGGGCCCCGGCTATGGCTACACCTTC.

The rearrangement links TRBV3-1 (or the pseudogene TRBV3-2) to TRBJ1-4; D is unresolved. With 0 bases removed from V and 8 bases from J, the gap between germline ends came to 13 bases. Germline V lookup: CDR1 LGHDT, CDR2 YNNKEL (reference sequence). CDR3 size: 15 residues. The CDR3 DNA reads TGTGCCAGCAGCCAAGATATAAGGGAGCGGGAAAAACTGTTTTTT. This sequence encodes CASSQDIREREKLFF.

This clone was picked up one time. This sequence joins TRBV6-6 and TRBJ1-5; 7 positions match TRBD1. CDR1 MNHNY and CDR2 SVGAGI come from the germline V gene (reference sequence). V gave up 5 bases and J gave up 4 bases; unmatched junction bases: 8. This CDR3 contains 15 residues. The CDR3, as DNA: TGTGCCAGCAGTCCTACGACAGGGAAGAATCAGCCCCAGCATTTT. Translated, it gives CASSPTTGKNQPQHF.

The V call is TRBV5-4, the J call TRBJ2-7; 12 nucleotides agree with TRBD1. This CDR3 comprises 14 residues. Germline CDR1 reads SGHNT; CDR2 reads YYREEE (reference sequence). The V segment lost 3 bases and the J segment 2 bases; nucleotides outside the gene matches: 0. Here the CDR3 reads CASSWDRGPYEQYF. As DNA, the CDR3 is TGTGCCAGCAGCTGGGACAGGGGGCCCTACGAGCAGTACTTC.

This sequence joins TRBV9 and TRBJ2-1, with 10 bases fitting TRBD2. Germline V CDR1 and CDR2: SGDLS, YYNGEE. CDR3 size: 15 residues. Trimming at V came to 0 bases and at J to 8 bases, leaving 5 bases not matched to a gene. CDR3 sequence: CASSVGSGGAHEQFF. The CDR3, as DNA: TGTGCCAGCAGCGTAGGAAGCGGGGGGGCGCATGAGCAGTTCTTC.

The chain carries TRBV4-1 and TRBJ2-7; 10 nucleotides match TRBD2. CDR1 is MGHRA, CDR2 YSYEKL, per germline. The CDR3 loop spans 15 amino acids. The trim removed 6 bases at V and 1 base at J, leaving 6 bases unmatched. In DNA form, the CDR3 reads TGCGCCAGCAGTTTCGGACTAGCGGTTTCCTACGAGCAGTACTTC. Protein sequence: CASSFGLAVSYEQYF.

This clone was observed many times. This chain connects TRBV6-5 to TRBJ2-7, with D perhaps matching TRBD1 (5 bases). Germline CDR1 and CDR2: MNHEY and SVGAGI. The CDR3 is 14 amino acids. V was cut by 2 bases and J by 0 bases, with 8 bases left in between. This CDR3 is CASSYVQGSYEQYF. In DNA, the CDR3 is TGTGCCAGCAGTTACGTGCAGGGCTCCTACGAGCAGTACTTC.

The J gene is TRBJ1-2, the V gene TRBV19; a possible D gene is TRBD1 (6 bases). The length of the CDR3 is 15 residues. The germline CDR1 and CDR2 sequences are LNHDA and SQIVND (reference sequence). Trimming removed 5 bases from V and 3 bases from J, with 16 bases in between. The CDR3 DNA sequence: TGTGCCAGTAGTCTCCGTGGGGGGGCAGACTATGGCTACACCTTC. Translated, it gives CASSLRGGADYGYTF.

The rearrangement uses TRBV10-3 and TRBJ1-2; D not resolved. This CDR3 is built from 14 residues. The germline V and J ends were trimmed by 0 bases and 4 bases, with 9 bases remaining between them. CDR1 ENHRY and CDR2 SYGVKD come from the germline V gene. The CDR3 sequence: CAISESGEAYGYTF. The CDR3 nucleotides read TGTGCCATCAGTGAGTCCGGGGAGGCCTATGGCTACACCTTC.

V is TRBV5-4 and J is TRBJ2-3; 7 bases match TRBD2. After removal of 4 bases from V and 0 bases from J, the junction contained 8 bases not matched to a gene. The CDR3 has 16 residues. Germline V CDR1 and CDR2: SGHNT, YYREEE (reference sequence). The CDR3 DNA reads TGTGCCAGCAGCCCCCATGGGGGAGGGAGCACAGATACGCAGTATTTT. Translated, it gives CASSPHGGGSTDTQYF.

V and J are TRBV11-2 and TRBJ1-2; TRBD1 matches 9 bases. Germline CDR1 SGHAT, CDR2 FQNNGV. The V and J ends lost 1 base and 4 bases, in that order; junction bases with no gene match: 7. The CDR3 sequence is 16 residues long. In DNA form, the CDR3 reads TGTGCCAGCAGCTTAGCTCCGGGACAGGGATTCTATGGCTACACCTTC. Its protein product is CASSLAPGQGFYGYTF.

The chain combines TRBV27 with TRBJ1-5, with D perhaps TRBD1 (5 bases). The CDR3 spans 13 residues. The germline CDR1 and CDR2 sequences are MNHEY and SMNVEV (reference sequence). V was shortened by 10 bases and J by 3 bases, with 13 bases between the two germline ends. CDR3 nucleotides: TGTGCCACCGGTGGGGGGAACAATCAGCCCCAGCATTTT. It is translated as CATGGGNNQPQHF.